This T cell receptor beta chain came from a study of T cell responses to AZD1222 COVID-19 vaccine. This CDR3 region has 16 residues. The V end lost 3 bases, the J end lost 11 bases, and 23 bases lay between the germline ends. CDR1 is LNHDA, CDR2 SQIVND, per germline (reference sequence). Generated by immunoSEQ multiplex PCR, the TCRdb table keeps only in-frame clones and is missing some. The sample lists 75,000 to 100,000 clones; over 75% were seen once. The sequencing used peripheral blood, collected on day 0 of AZD1222 vaccination. The receptor was derived from an adult in good health. This chain uses TRBV19 with TRBJ1-5, with a possible D match to TRBD1 (6 bases). The CDR3 region is CASSMLIGTRVRAQHF. For the CDR3, the DNA is TGTGCCAGTAGTATGCTTATCGGGACAAGGGTTCGGGCCCAGCATTTT. The full variable domain, rest sourced from reference TRBV19 and TRBJ1-5, is DGGITQSPKYLFRKEGQNVTLSCEQNLNHDAMYWYRQDPGQGLRLIYYSQIVNDFQKGDIAEGYSVSREKKESFPLTVTSAQKNPTAFYLCASSMLIGTRVRAQHFGDGTRLSIL.